The 24 T cell receptor beta chains listed next were all sequenced from one sample in a study of T cell repertoires in cytomegalovirus infection (dated by TCRdb to about 2019). The instrument given in TCRdb is Illumina HiSeq 1500. TCRdb redid the processing of the public reads, applying fastp at Q25 and MiXCR, and retained in-frame beta chains. Here each entry gathers all rows of one CDR3 protein and keeps the most common genes and DNA. For this sample there are around 570,000 distinct CDR3 sequences; about 39% appear just once. The top ten hold around 50% of the sample. Their antigen targets remain unknown. This specimen's treatment or condition label, interpreted: in vitro stimulation with specific CMV peptide epitopes to enrich CMV-specific T cells. This specimen was cultured PBMCs, taken from culture after CMV antigen stimulation. The receptors derive from a human donor in good health (CMV status not recorded). Some clones in this sample may be carry-over from other donors' samples.

This chain links TRBV11-2 with TRBJ2-3, with 15 bases that match TRBD2. Germline assignment: CDR1 SGHAT and CDR2 FQNNGV. J lost 6 bases, V lost 4 bases, and 14 bases had no gene match. The CDR3 loop spans 19 amino acids. The CDR3 loop reads CASSSNLGLAGGRRDTQYF. DNA for the CDR3: TGTGCCAGCAGCTCCAACCTAGGACTAGCGGGGGGGCGCCGGGATACGCAGTATTTT.

J is TRBJ2-2 and V is TRBV7-2; D gene unclear. The CDR3 consists of 13 residues. Trimming pared 5 bases from V and 4 bases from J, leaving 8 bases between. The germline V gene has CDR1 SGHTA and CDR2 FQGNSA. The CDR3 bases are TGTGCCAGCAGCCCCCCGGGCACCGGGGAGCTGTTTTTT. Its protein is CASSPPGTGELFF.

The rearrangement uses TRBV7-2 and TRBJ2-7; D gene ambiguous. This CDR3 is 14 amino acids long. With 1 base removed from V and 6 bases from J, the gap between germline ends came to 13 bases. Germline CDR1 SGHTA, CDR2 FQGNSA. The CDR3 nucleotides are TGTGCCAGCAGCTTAGTCTCCAGGCTGAGCGAGCAGTACTTC. As protein: CASSLVSRLSEQYF.

CDR3 region: CASSLAPGWQGTEAFF. Here the CDR3 DNA reads TGTGCCAGCAGCTTAGCCCCCGGGTGGCAGGGGACTGAAGCTTTCTTT. This chain joins TRBV7-8 and TRBJ1-1, with D possibly being TRBD1 (6 bases). V lost 0 bases to trimming and J lost 5 bases, with 16 bases between them. The CDR3 is 16 amino acids. Per germline, CDR1 SGHVS and CDR2 FQNEAQ.

The chain uses TRBV10-3 and TRBJ1-2; 9 nucleotides agree with TRBD1. V shed 0 bases, J shed 4 bases, and the junction held 3 bases outside the gene matches. The CDR3 is made up of 15 amino acids. Germline lookup yields CDR1 ENHRY and CDR2 SYGVKD. CDR3 region: CAISESGDRVYGYTF. CDR3 nucleotides: TGTGCCATCAGTGAGTCCGGGGACAGGGTCTATGGCTACACCTTC.

This chain links TRBV27 with TRBJ2-1, with D possibly being TRBD2 (5 bases). Germline values: CDR1 MNHEY, CDR2 SMNVEV (reference sequence). This CDR3 has 14 amino acids. V lost 6 bases and J 8 bases, leaving 17 bases between the germline ends. The CDR3 loop reads CASSEGVRVDEQFF. CDR3 nucleotide sequence: TGTGCCAGCAGCGAGGGAGTACGTGTGGATGAGCAGTTCTTC.

The chain has TRBV11-2 and TRBJ2-1; D unclear. V was clipped by 0 bases and J by 12 bases, with 9 bases between them. The CDR3 is made up of 12 amino acids. Germline-derived CDR1 and CDR2 are SGHAT and FQNNGV. The CDR3 DNA reads as TGTGCCAGCAGCTTAGAAGTCGGCTGGCAGTTCTTC. Translating it yields CASSLEVGWQFF.

In this sample, this clonotype turned up a few times. The chain combines TRBV12-3 or TRBV12-4 with TRBJ1-6; D is uncertain. V was shortened by 1 base and J by 6 bases, with 13 bases between the two germline ends. The CDR3 is 16 amino acids. The CDR3 reads CASSLVGKSGNSPLHF. The CDR3 DNA follows: TGTGCCAGCAGTTTAGTAGGGAAATCGGGTAATTCACCCCTCCACTTT.

CDR3 region: CASSNWTGLWRVLTF. The CDR3 DNA is TGTGCCAGCAGCAACTGGACAGGGTTATGGCGGGTCCTGACTTTC. The V and J genes are TRBV7-4 and TRBJ2-6; 8 bases map to TRBD1. Germline V gene sequence: CDR1 SGHVT, CDR2 SQSDAQ. The CDR3 is 15 residues long. After removal of 5 bases from V and 13 bases from J, the junction contained 13 bases not matched to a gene.

The gene calls are TRBV28 and TRBJ2-3; D is perhaps TRBD1 (5 bases). Germline V gene lookup returns CDR1 MDHEN and CDR2 SYDVKM. With 2 bases removed from V and 7 bases from J, the gap between germline ends came to 7 bases. The CDR3 sequence is 12 residues long. The CDR3 bases are TGTGCCAGCAGTTTACCAGGGCATACGCAGTATTTT. It translates to CASSLPGHTQYF.

In its sample, this clonotype was seen a few times. The rearrangement joins TRBV4-1 to TRBJ1-5; 7 nucleotides agree with TRBD1. Germline CDR1 and CDR2: MGHRA and YSYEKL. The CDR3 loop spans 16 amino acids. The trim removed 1 base at V and 7 bases at J, leaving 10 bases unmatched. The CDR3 is CASSQGDRQGGQPQHF. The CDR3 DNA reads TGCGCCAGCAGCCAAGGGGATCGACAGGGTGGCCAGCCCCAGCATTTT.

The table lists this clonotype with a count of one. The V gene is TRBV2, the J gene TRBJ2-2, with 7 bases aligning to TRBD1. Trimming cost V 7 bases and J 7 bases; bases outside gene matches: 9. The germline CDR1 and CDR2 sequences are SNHLY and FYNNEI. The CDR3 length is 14 residues. The DNA for the CDR3 is TGTGCCAGCATTAGACAGGGCAGCGGCGGGGAGCTGTTTTTT. Residues: CASIRQGSGGELFF.

The chain employs TRBV15 and TRBJ2-2; D gene unclear. This CDR3 comprises 12 residues. Trimming removed 6 bases at V and 4 bases at J, with 6 bases between. Germline CDR1 is LNHNV and CDR2 is YYDKDF (reference sequence). The CDR3 loop reads CATSLGTGELFF. For the CDR3, the DNA is TGTGCCACCAGTCTGGGCACCGGGGAGCTGTTTTTT.

Points on this clonotype: A much larger clone sits a single nucleotide away, making a read error possible. The DNA for the CDR3 is TGTGCCAGCAGCTTCGGGGATTACAATGAGCAGTTCTTC. Translation: CASSFGDYNEQFF. The chain has TRBV7-4 and TRBJ2-1; possible D gene TRBD2, 5 bases. Trimming removed 3 bases at V and 4 bases at J, with 7 bases between. Per the germline V gene, CDR1 is SGHVT and CDR2 is SQSDAQ. There are 13 residues in the CDR3.

This clonotype was observed a handful of times. The chain links TRBV6-2 or TRBV6-3 to TRBJ2-7, with 7 bases lining up with TRBD2. The CDR3 length is 15 residues. Germline V gene data show CDR1 as MNHEY and CDR2 as SVGEGT. J was trimmed by 6 bases and V by 4 bases; bases with no gene match: 12. The chain's CDR3 is CASSLPAGTLLEQYF. CDR3 coding DNA: TGTGCCAGCAGTTTGCCAGCGGGAACCCTGCTCGAGCAGTACTTC.

V gene TRBV6-6 combines with J gene TRBJ2-2, with TRBD2 matching over 8 bases. J gave up 5 bases and V 5 bases, and 7 bases lay outside the gene matches. This CDR3 contains 15 residues. CDR1 and CDR2 (germline): MNHNY, SVGAGI (reference sequence). The DNA for the CDR3 is TGTGCCAGCAGTCCCTTGACGGGAGGGACCGGGGAGCTGTTTTTT. It is translated as CASSPLTGGTGELFF.

The CDR3, as DNA: TGTGCCAGTAGTATGCAGTTGACGAGAAAAGAGACCCAGTACTTC. It specifies CASSMQLTRKETQYF. The chain has TRBV19 and TRBJ2-5, with D uncertain. The germline V and J ends were trimmed by 3 bases and 3 bases, with 14 bases remaining between them. The germline V gene has CDR1 LNHDA and CDR2 SQIVND (reference sequence). CDR3 length equals 15 residues.

This clonotype has just a few counts. The chain uses TRBV6-2 or TRBV6-3 and TRBJ2-7; D gene uncertain. The CDR3 is 13 amino acids. Germline V gene data show CDR1 as MNHEY and CDR2 as SVGEGT. The ends were cut back, 10 bases at V and 0 bases at J, with 13 bases in the middle. Written as DNA, the CDR3 is TGTGCCACTTATTCCGGAGACTCCTACGAGCAGTACTTC. This sequence encodes CATYSGDSYEQYF.

This clonotype has more than one count but fewer than ten. The chain carries TRBV7-6 and TRBJ2-2; D ambiguous. Per the germline V gene, CDR1 is SGHVS and CDR2 is FNYEAQ. V dropped 2 bases and J dropped 5 bases, with 6 bases sitting between them. The length of the CDR3 is 13 residues. The CDR3 bases are TGTGCCAGCAGCTTATCTTGGACCGGGGAGCTGTTTTTT. It encodes CASSLSWTGELFF.

This clonotype has more than one count but fewer than ten. V and J are TRBV6-8 and TRBJ1-1; possible D gene TRBD1, 5 bases. CDR3 length equals 14 residues. Germline CDR1 is MNHGY and CDR2 is SAAAGT. Trimming shortened V by 5 bases and J by 7 bases, and 17 bases separated the two germline ends. The CDR3 DNA is TGTGCCAGCAGTACGCGGCGGGGCGCGGGTGAAGCTTTCTTT. Translating it yields CASSTRRGAGEAFF.

The table lists this clonotype with a few counts. The genes are TRBV6-2 or TRBV6-3 and TRBJ2-5; D not certain. The CDR3 consists of 14 residues. Germline CDR1 is MNHEY and CDR2 is SVGEGT. V dropped 5 bases and J dropped 2 bases, with 12 bases sitting between them. Here the CDR3 DNA reads TGTGCCAGCAGTCCCAACTCGCCTCAAGAGACCCAGTACTTC. This encodes CASSPNSPQETQYF.

This chain joins TRBV2 and TRBJ2-1; perhaps TRBD2 as D (5 bases). With 4 bases removed from V and 11 bases from J, the gap between germline ends came to 9 bases. CDR1 is SNHLY and CDR2 is FYNNEI in the germline V gene. The CDR3 consists of 11 residues. The CDR3 protein is CASSGEGKQFF. The CDR3 DNA reads TGTGCCAGCAGTGGCGAGGGAAAGCAGTTCTTC.

The rearrangement joins TRBV29-1 to TRBJ2-7; TRBD1 aligns across 7 bases. Trimming took 5 bases from V and 5 from J; bases not matched to a gene: 9. The CDR3 is 13 amino acids. Germline CDR1 reads SQVTM; CDR2 reads ANQGSEA. CDR3 bases: TGCAGCGTTTTCAGGGGGATGGACAACGAGCAGTACTTC. Its protein product is CSVFRGMDNEQYF.

The sample holds a few counts of this clonotype. The rearrangement links TRBV18 to TRBJ1-3; the D is unclear. The germline CDR1 and CDR2 sequences are KGHSH and LQKENI. This CDR3 has 14 amino acids. V was clipped by 3 bases and J by 0 bases, with 6 bases between them. The CDR3 loop reads CASSPQDSGNTIYF. The CDR3 region has the DNA TGTGCCAGCTCACCGCAGGACTCTGGAAACACCATATATTTT.